Following are 4 T cell receptor beta chains from one sample sequenced in a study of T cells in Graves' hyperthyroidism and ophthalmopathy. The investigators amplified TCR beta CDR3 regions from RNA transcripts. Initially, a first-round RT-PCR of the TCR CDR3 employed the HTBI primer set. Via MiXCR, TCRdb re-called the multiplex PCR reads, giving one row per CDR3 protein. Here the sample spans about 740,000 distinct CDR3 sequences, 12% to 15% being singletons. Source material: blood. Receptor source: a woman under 30 with Graves' hyperthyroidism.

This clonotype came up many times. V is TRBV2 and J is TRBJ2-5; tentatively, D is TRBD1 (5 bases). Germline V gives CDR1 SNHLY, CDR2 FYNNEI. There are 13 residues in the CDR3. V lost 8 bases and J lost 0, with 10 bases in between. The CDR3 sequence is CASLGPNQETQYF. The CDR3 bases are TGTGCCAGCTTGGGGCCGAACCAAGAGACCCAGTACTTC.

V usage is TRBV28 and J usage is TRBJ2-4, with D possibly TRBD2 on 5 matching bases. Looked up from germline, CDR1 is MDHEN and CDR2 is SYDVKM. V was cut by 2 bases and J by 4 bases, with 12 bases left in between. This CDR3 has 15 amino acids. CDR3 amino acids: CASSLDEGSKNIQYF. As DNA, the CDR3 is TGTGCCAGCAGTTTAGATGAGGGATCAAAAAACATTCAGTACTTC.

This clonotype was picked up many times. The chain uses TRBV18 and TRBJ1-2; no clear D. The V and J ends lost 5 bases and 2 bases respectively, with 9 bases between them. CDR1 and CDR2 from the germline V gene are KGHSH and LQKENI. The CDR3 is 13 residues long. The CDR3 region is CASSTTDNYGYTF. The DNA of the CDR3 is TGTGCCAGCTCAACCACTGACAACTATGGCTACACCTTC.

This clonotype was counted between two and nine times. The rearrangement joins TRBV6-1 to TRBJ2-6, with D possibly being TRBD2 (6 bases). Trimming took 7 bases from V and 0 from J, leaving 19 bases between them. Germline V gene sequence: CDR1 MNHNS, CDR2 SASEGT. The CDR3 contains 18 residues. CDR3 in DNA: TGTGCCAGCACCCTAGGGGACTTTCTCCTCTCTGGGGCCAACGTCCTGACTTTC. Amino acid sequence: CASTLGDFLLSGANVLTF.